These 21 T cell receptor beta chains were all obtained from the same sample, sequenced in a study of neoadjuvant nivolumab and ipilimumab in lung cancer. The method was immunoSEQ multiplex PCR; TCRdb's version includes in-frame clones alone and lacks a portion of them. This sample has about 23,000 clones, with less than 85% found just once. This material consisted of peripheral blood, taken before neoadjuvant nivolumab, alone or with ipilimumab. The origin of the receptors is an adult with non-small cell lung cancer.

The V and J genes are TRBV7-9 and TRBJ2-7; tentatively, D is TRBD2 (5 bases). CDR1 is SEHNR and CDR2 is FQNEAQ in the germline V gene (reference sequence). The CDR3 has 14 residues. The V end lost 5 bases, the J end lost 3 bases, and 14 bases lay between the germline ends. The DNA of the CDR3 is TGTGCCAGCAGCAGGATAGGGAGAGGCTACGAGCAGTACTTC. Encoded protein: CASSRIGRGYEQYF.

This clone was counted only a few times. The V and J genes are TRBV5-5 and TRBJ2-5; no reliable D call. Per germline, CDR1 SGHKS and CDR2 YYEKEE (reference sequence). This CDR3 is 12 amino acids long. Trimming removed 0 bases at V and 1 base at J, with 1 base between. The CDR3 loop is CASSLVQETQYF. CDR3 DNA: TGTGCCAGCAGCTTGGTCCAAGAGACCCAGTACTTC.

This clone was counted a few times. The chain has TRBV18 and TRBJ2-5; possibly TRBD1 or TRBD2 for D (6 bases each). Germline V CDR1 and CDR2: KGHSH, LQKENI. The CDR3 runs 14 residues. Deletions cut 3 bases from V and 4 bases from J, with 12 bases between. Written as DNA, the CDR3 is TGTGCCAGCTCACCCTCCGAGGGGGGAGAGACCCAGTACTTC. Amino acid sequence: CASSPSEGGETQYF.

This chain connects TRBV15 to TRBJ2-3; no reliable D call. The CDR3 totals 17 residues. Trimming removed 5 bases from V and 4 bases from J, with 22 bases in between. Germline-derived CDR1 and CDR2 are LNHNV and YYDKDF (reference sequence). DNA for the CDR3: TGTGCCACCAGCGGGTTAAGGGTGTGGAAGGGATCAGATACGCAGTATTTT. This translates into CATSGLRVWKGSDTQYF.

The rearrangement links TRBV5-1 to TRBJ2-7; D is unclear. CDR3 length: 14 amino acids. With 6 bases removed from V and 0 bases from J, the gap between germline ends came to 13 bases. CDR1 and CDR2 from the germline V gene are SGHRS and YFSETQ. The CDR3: CASTFTAGSYEQYF. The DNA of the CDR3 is TGCGCCAGCACCTTCACAGCAGGCTCCTACGAGCAGTACTTC.

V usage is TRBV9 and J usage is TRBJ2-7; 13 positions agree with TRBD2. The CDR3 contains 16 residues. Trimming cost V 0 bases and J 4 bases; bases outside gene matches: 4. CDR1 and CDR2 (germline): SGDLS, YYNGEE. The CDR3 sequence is CASSVGTSGSRYEQYF. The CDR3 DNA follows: TGTGCCAGCAGCGTAGGGACTAGCGGGAGTAGATACGAGCAGTACTTC.

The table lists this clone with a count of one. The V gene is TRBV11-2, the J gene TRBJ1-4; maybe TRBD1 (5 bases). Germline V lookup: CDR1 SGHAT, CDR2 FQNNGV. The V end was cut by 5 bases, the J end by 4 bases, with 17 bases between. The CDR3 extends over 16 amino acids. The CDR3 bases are TGTGCCAGCAGCCCCCTATGGGGGTTCGGTAATGAAAAACTGTTTTTT. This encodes CASSPLWGFGNEKLFF.

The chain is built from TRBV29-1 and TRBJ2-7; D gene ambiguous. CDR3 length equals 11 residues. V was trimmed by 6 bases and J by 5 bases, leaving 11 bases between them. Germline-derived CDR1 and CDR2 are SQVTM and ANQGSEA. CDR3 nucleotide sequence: TGCAGCGTCCCAGACACCCACGAGCAGTACTTC. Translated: CSVPDTHEQYF.

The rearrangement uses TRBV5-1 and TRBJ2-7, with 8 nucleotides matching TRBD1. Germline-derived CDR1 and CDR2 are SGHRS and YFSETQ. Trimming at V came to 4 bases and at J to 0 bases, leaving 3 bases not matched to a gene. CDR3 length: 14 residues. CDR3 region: CASSPGQASYEQYF. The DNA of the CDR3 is TGCGCCAGCAGCCCGGGACAGGCCTCCTACGAGCAGTACTTC.

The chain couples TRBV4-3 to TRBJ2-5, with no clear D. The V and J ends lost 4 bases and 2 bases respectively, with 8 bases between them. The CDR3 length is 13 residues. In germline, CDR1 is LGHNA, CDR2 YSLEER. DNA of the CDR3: TGCGCCAGCAGCCGCGCACTACAAGAGACCCAGTACTTC. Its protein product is CASSRALQETQYF.

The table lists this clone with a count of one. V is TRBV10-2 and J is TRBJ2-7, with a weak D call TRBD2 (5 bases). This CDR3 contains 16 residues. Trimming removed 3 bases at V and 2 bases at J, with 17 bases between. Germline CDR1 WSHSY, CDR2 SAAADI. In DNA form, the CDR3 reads TGCGCCAGCAGTGAAGGCCAGTCTCATAGCGCCTACGAGCAGTACTTC. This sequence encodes CASSEGQSHSAYEQYF.

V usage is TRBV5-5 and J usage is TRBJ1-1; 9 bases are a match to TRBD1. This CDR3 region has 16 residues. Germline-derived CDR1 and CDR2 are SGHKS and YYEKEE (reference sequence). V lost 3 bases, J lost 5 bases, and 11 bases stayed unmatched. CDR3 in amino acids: CASSSLGQGRGTEAFF. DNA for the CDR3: TGTGCCAGCAGCTCTTTAGGACAGGGGAGAGGTACTGAAGCTTTCTTT.

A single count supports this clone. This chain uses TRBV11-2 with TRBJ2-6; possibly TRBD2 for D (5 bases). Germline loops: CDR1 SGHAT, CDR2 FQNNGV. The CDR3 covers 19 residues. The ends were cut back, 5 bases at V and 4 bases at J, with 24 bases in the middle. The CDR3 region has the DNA TGTGCCAGCAGCCCCCCGGGGTTAGGTTTCTCGCAGGGGGCCAACGTCCTGACTTTC. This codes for CASSPPGLGFSQGANVLTF.

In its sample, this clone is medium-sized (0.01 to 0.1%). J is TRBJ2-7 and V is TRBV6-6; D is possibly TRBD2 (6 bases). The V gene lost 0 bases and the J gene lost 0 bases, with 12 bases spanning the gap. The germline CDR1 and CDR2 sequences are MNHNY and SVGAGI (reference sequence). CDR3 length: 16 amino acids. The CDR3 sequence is CASSYSSGPSSYEQYF. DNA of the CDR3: TGTGCCAGCAGTTACTCGAGCGGGCCTAGCTCCTACGAGCAGTACTTC.

Here the CDR3 DNA reads TGCGCCAGCAGTCAACAGGGACTAGCGGGAGAGGCCGGGGAGCTGTTTTTT. Residues: CASSQQGLAGEAGELFF. The chain recombines TRBV4-3 with TRBJ2-2; TRBD2 agrees at 14 bases. CDR3 length equals 17 residues. Looked up from germline, CDR1 is LGHNA and CDR2 is YSLEER. Trimming at V came to 6 bases and at J to 6 bases, leaving 9 bases not matched to a gene.

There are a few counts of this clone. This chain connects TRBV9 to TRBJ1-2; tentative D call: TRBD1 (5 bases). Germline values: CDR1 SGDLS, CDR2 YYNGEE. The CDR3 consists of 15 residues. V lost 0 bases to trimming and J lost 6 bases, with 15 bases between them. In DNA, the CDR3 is TGTGCCAGCAGCGTAGCAGCAGGGAGGGCGGATGGCTACACCTTC. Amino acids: CASSVAAGRADGYTF.

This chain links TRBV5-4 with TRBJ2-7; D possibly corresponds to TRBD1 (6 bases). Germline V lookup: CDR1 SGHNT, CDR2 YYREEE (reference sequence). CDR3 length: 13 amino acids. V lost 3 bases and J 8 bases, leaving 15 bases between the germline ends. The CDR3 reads CASSSRDTGKQYF. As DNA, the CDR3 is TGTGCCAGCAGCTCCCGGGACACGGGCAAGCAGTACTTC. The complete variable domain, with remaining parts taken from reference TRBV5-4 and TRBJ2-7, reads ETGVTQSPTHLIKTRGQQVTLRCSSQSGHNTVSWYQQALGQGPQFIFQYYREEENGRGNFPPRFSGLQFPNYSSELNVNALELDDSALYLCASSSRDTGKQYFGPGTRLTVT.

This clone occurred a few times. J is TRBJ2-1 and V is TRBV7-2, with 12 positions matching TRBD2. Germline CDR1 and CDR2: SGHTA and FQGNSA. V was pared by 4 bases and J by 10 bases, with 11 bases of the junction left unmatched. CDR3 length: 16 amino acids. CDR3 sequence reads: CASSSGRTSGNTEQFF. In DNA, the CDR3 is TGTGCCAGCAGCTCAGGACGGACTAGCGGGAATACGGAGCAGTTCTTC.

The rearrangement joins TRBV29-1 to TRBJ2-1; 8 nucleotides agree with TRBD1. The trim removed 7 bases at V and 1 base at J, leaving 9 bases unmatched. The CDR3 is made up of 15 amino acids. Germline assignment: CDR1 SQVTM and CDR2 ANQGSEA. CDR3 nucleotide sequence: TGCAGCGGCTACCGGGACAGGACTTCCTACAATGAGCAGTTCTTC. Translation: CSGYRDRTSYNEQFF.

The DNA of the CDR3 is TGTGCCAGCTCCGACGGGACTCTGGGAAACACCATATATTTT. This sequence encodes CASSDGTLGNTIYF. The V call is TRBV18, the J call TRBJ1-3; tentatively, D is TRBD1 (5 bases). This CDR3 has 14 amino acids. V lost 6 bases and J 4 bases, leaving 13 bases between the germline ends. Looked up from germline, CDR1 is KGHSH and CDR2 is LQKENI. The full variable domain, its missing parts supplied by reference TRBV18 and TRBJ1-3, is NAGVMQNPRHLVRRRGQEARLRCSPMKGHSHVYWYRQLPEEGLKFMVYLQKENIIDESGMPKERFSAEFPKEGPSILRIQQVVRGDSAAYFCASSDGTLGNTIYFGEGSWLTVV.

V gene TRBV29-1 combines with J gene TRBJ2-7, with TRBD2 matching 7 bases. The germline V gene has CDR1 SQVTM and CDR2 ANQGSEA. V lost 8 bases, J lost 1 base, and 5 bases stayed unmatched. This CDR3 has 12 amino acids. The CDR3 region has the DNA TGCAGCACCGCTAGCGGATCCTACGAGCAGTACTTC. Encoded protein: CSTASGSYEQYF.